The clone carrying this T cell receptor (beta chain) was observed a handful of times. This CDR3 spans 17 amino acids. From germline, CDR1 is LNHDA and CDR2 SQIVND (reference sequence). The V end was cut by 8 bases, the J end by 0 bases, with 20 bases between. The data are from a study of blood T cell repertoires in COVID-19. Study-wide background: Sample material is recorded as cDNA or gDNA derived from T cells, B-cell-depleted T cells, or PBMCs.

Per the authors' pipeline: By means of reference gene primer amplification, nucleated cell counts were estimated. Repertoires were generated with immunoSEQ multiplex PCR, while TCRdb's copy carries only in-frame clones and drops some. That table furnishes V, J and clone size, whereas the DNA furnished D and trimming. Counted here are some 340,000 clones, about four fifths occurring once; the ten biggest clones make up around 3%. This TCR came from a man under 40 with active or convalescent COVID-19. Sample: peripheral blood. The genes are TRBV19 and TRBJ1-5; tentative D call: TRBD1 (6 bases). The DNA for the CDR3 is TGTGCCAGTGAGACGGGGACATCCTCTTATAGCAATCAGCCCCAGCATTTT. Translating gives CASETGTSSYSNQPQHF.